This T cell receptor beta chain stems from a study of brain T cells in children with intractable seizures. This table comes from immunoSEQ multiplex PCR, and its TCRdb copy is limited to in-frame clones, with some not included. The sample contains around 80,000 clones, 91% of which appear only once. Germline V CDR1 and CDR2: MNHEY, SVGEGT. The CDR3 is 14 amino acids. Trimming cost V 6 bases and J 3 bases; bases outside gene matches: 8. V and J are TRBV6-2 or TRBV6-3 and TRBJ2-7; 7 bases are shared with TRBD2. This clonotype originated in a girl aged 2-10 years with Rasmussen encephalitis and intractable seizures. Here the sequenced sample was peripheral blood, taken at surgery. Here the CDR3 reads CASSGGSLGYEQYF. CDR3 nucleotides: TGTGCCAGCAGCGGCGGGAGCCTGGGCTACGAGCAGTACTTC.